The 12 T cell receptor beta chains presented below share a single source sample, sequenced in a study of radiation and T cells in renal cell carcinoma. Time point noted: blood 4 weeks post-SBRT, at nephrectomy. Treatment given: 15 Gy SBRT to primary tumor, nephrectomy 4 weeks later. Some clones are missing from TCRdb's copy, which holds only in-frame ones; the method was immunoSEQ multiplex PCR. The top ten hold approximately 6.9% of the sample, which has roughly 100,000 clones, approximately 80% seen once. The specimen was blood, collected from a patient whose treatment included radiotherapy and nephrectomy. The source is a man aged 60 to 75 with renal cell carcinoma.

The rearrangement uses TRBV18 and TRBJ2-5; perhaps TRBD1 as D (5 bases). This CDR3 comprises 12 residues. CDR1 and CDR2 from the germline V gene are KGHSH and LQKENI. V lost 4 bases and J lost 3, with 6 bases in between. CDR3 nucleotides: TGTGCCAGCTCACTGACAGAAGAGACCCAGTACTTC. Translating gives CASSLTEETQYF.

Only a few counts were recorded for this clone. This chain joins TRBV5-1 and TRBJ2-7, with TRBD1 matching 7 bases. This CDR3 region has 14 residues. V lost 4 bases and J lost 1; bases outside the gene matches: 5. Per germline, CDR1 SGHRS and CDR2 YFSETQ. CDR3 region: CASSKTTGSYEQYF. The CDR3 nucleotides read TGCGCCAGCAGCAAAACGACAGGGTCCTACGAGCAGTACTTC.

On this clone: Other DNA sequences from this sample encode an identical CDR3 as well. The genes are TRBV5-1 and TRBJ2-1; 8 bases are shared with TRBD1. The V and J ends lost 0 bases and 4 bases, in that order; junction bases with no gene match: 3. Germline CDR1 is SGHRS and CDR2 is YFSETQ. There are 15 residues in the CDR3. The CDR3 protein is CASSLEGTGYNEQFF. CDR3 DNA: TGCGCCAGCAGCTTGGAAGGGACAGGATACAATGAGCAGTTCTTC.

V usage is TRBV5-1 and J usage is TRBJ2-5; D is undetermined. Germline-derived CDR1 and CDR2 are SGHRS and YFSETQ. The CDR3 totals 17 residues. Trimming shortened V by 3 bases and J by 5 bases, and 23 bases separated the two germline ends. This chain's CDR3 is CASSSVSRTTLGETQYF. CDR3 DNA sequence: TGCGCCAGCAGCTCCGTGTCCAGGACCACCCTTGGGGAGACCCAGTACTTC.

In its sample, this clone was seen a few times. This rearrangement joins TRBV2 to TRBJ2-5; tentative D call: TRBD1 (5 bases). The CDR3 has 14 residues. CDR1 and CDR2 (germline): SNHLY, FYNNEI. Trimming pared 4 bases from V and 5 bases from J, leaving 14 bases between. This CDR3 reads CASSAGRARETQYF. The CDR3 nucleotides are TGTGCCAGCAGTGCGGGCAGGGCAAGGGAGACCCAGTACTTC.

The rearrangement uses TRBV30 and TRBJ2-3, with D possibly being TRBD1 or TRBD2 (5 bases each). Germline V gives CDR1 GTSNPN, CDR2 SVGIG (reference sequence). The CDR3 totals 13 residues. Trimming took off 5 bases at V and 6 bases at J, with 15 bases between the two ends. Written as DNA, the CDR3 is TGTGCCTGGGATGGGACCAACGGTGATACGCAGTATTTT. Encoded protein: CAWDGTNGDTQYF.

This chain joins TRBV30 and TRBJ1-3; 8 positions agree with TRBD1. Per germline, CDR1 GTSNPN and CDR2 SVGIG (reference sequence). This CDR3 is built from 16 residues. The J segment lost 0 bases and the V segment lost 2 bases, leaving 6 bases of the junction unmatched. CDR3 loop: CAWSRGGQGSGNTIYF. The CDR3 region has the DNA TGTGCCTGGAGTAGAGGAGGACAGGGCTCTGGAAACACCATATATTTT.

The chain has TRBV27 and TRBJ1-2, with D perhaps matching TRBD1 (6 bases). Trimming took off 0 bases at V and 7 bases at J, with 12 bases between the two ends. Germline loops: CDR1 MNHEY, CDR2 SMNVEV (reference sequence). This CDR3 has 14 residues. The chain's CDR3 is CASSLSIRGVGYTF. CDR3 nucleotide sequence: TGTGCCAGCAGTTTATCGATAAGGGGGGTTGGCTACACCTTC.

In this sample, this clone turned up a few times. The rearrangement joins TRBV18 to TRBJ2-6; D gene unclear. The CDR3 consists of 17 residues. Trimming pared 3 bases from V and 1 base from J, leaving 13 bases between. Germline CDR1 KGHSH, CDR2 LQKENI. CDR3 residues: CASSPLIFGSGANVLTF. The CDR3 nucleotides are TGTGCCAGCTCACCGCTCATCTTCGGATCTGGGGCCAACGTCCTGACTTTC.

This chain links TRBV11-2 with TRBJ1-2, with D perhaps TRBD1 (5 bases). Trimming pared 5 bases from V and 12 bases from J, leaving 19 bases between. The length of the CDR3 is 13 residues. The germline V gene encodes CDR1 SGHAT and CDR2 FQNNGV. CDR3 bases: TGTGCCAGCAGCCTGACCGACAGAGCCGCCGACACCTTC. Protein sequence: CASSLTDRAADTF. Based on the CDR3 plus reference TRBV11-2 and TRBJ1-2, the full variable domain is EAGVAQSPRYKIIEKRQSVAFWCNPISGHATLYWYQQILGQGPKLLIQFQNNGVVDDSQLPKDRFSAERLKGVDSTLKIQPAKLEDSAVYLCASSLTDRAADTFGSGTRLTVV.

This clone occurred once. The rearrangement links TRBV5-1 to TRBJ2-3; perhaps TRBD2 as D (6 bases). Germline V lookup: CDR1 SGHRS, CDR2 YFSETQ. V lost 0 bases and J lost 6, with 11 bases in between. CDR3 length: 14 residues. CDR3 region: CASSLEGGVDTQYF. Here the CDR3 DNA reads TGCGCCAGCAGCTTGGAAGGCGGGGTCGATACGCAGTATTTT.

The chain uses TRBV29-1 and TRBJ1-1; no clear D. This CDR3 comprises 9 residues. CDR1 is SQVTM and CDR2 is ANQGSEA in the germline V gene. CDR3 DNA: TGCAGATTAGGGTCTGAAGCTTTCTTT. Its protein product is CRLGSEAFF.